This TCR beta chain is drawn from a study of blood T cell repertoires in COVID-19. Study summary: The United States, Italy and Spain provided the acute and convalescent COVID-19 samples.

Study processing details: It was from reference gene primer amplification that nucleated cell counts were estimated. Assay used: immunoSEQ multiplex PCR; TCRdb lists only in-frame clones, some missing. D and trimming come from the DNA, and the V and J calls and clone size come from that table. The sample lists over 85,000 clones, about 91% occurring once. This clone showed up just once. The TCR comes from a woman aged 70 to 79 with acute or convalescent COVID-19. The sample taken for sequencing was peripheral blood.

CDR3 sequence reads: CASSLVYLTGPHYF. The CDR3 region has the DNA TGCGCCAGCAGCTTGGTATACTTGACAGGGCCGCATTACTTC. This chain uses TRBV5-1 with TRBJ2-5; TRBD1 aligns across 7 bases. Looked up from germline, CDR1 is SGHRS and CDR2 is YFSETQ. Unmatched junction bases numbered 13, after V lost 0 bases and J lost 14 bases. The CDR3 spans 14 residues.